Following are 18 T cell receptor beta chains from one sample sequenced in a study of cytotoxic CD8 clonotypes in ibrutinib-treated CLL. Profiled with immunoSEQ multiplex PCR; TCRdb holds only in-frame clones, not every one. The table has over 120,000 clones, about three quarters seen once. The sequences come from PBMCs, collected after 24 months of ibrutinib treatment. These receptors were obtained from a human donor with chronic lymphocytic leukemia.

The chain combines TRBV5-1 with TRBJ1-1; D unresolved. Germline assignment: CDR1 SGHRS and CDR2 YFSETQ. This CDR3 is built from 15 residues. V was clipped by 2 bases and J by 0 bases, with 11 bases between them. In DNA, the CDR3 is TGCGCCAGCAGCTTACGGACGGGCATGAACACTGAAGCTTTCTTT. This gives the protein CASSLRTGMNTEAFF.

The chain links TRBV19 to TRBJ2-3; tentative D call: TRBD2 (5 bases). There are 18 residues in the CDR3. Germline loops: CDR1 LNHDA, CDR2 SQIVND (reference sequence). The V end lost 5 bases, the J end lost 2 bases, and 23 bases lay between the germline ends. The CDR3 bases are TGTGCCAGTAGTCGGGCGGGTCGTCGGGGAACCCTCACAGATACGCAGTATTTT. Translation gives CASSRAGRRGTLTDTQYF.

This clone was found once. The chain is built from TRBV7-9 and TRBJ2-5; tentative D call: TRBD1 (6 bases). CDR3 size: 15 residues. Per the germline V gene, CDR1 is SEHNR and CDR2 is FQNEAQ (reference sequence). V lost 3 bases to trimming and J lost 5 bases, with 16 bases between them. The DNA of the CDR3 is TGTGCCAGCAGCTTGGGTGTCAGGGGAATTGAGACCCAGTACTTC. Translated, it gives CASSLGVRGIETQYF.

This clone was detected only a few times. This chain connects TRBV7-9 to TRBJ1-4, with D maybe TRBD1 (5 bases). The V gene lost 7 bases and the J gene lost 3 bases, with 12 bases spanning the gap. In germline, CDR1 is SEHNR, CDR2 FQNEAQ (reference sequence). The CDR3 runs 14 residues. CDR3 region: CASTPRDANEKLFF. CDR3 DNA sequence: TGTGCCAGCACACCCCGGGACGCTAATGAAAAACTGTTTTTT.

The CDR3 DNA sequence: TGCGCCAGCAGGGGGGCGGTGGATAATTCACCCCTCCACTTT. Protein product: CASRGAVDNSPLHF. This chain links TRBV5-1 with TRBJ1-6; D is possibly TRBD1 (6 bases). The CDR3 consists of 14 residues. Trimming stripped 5 bases from V and 5 bases from J, with 11 bases between. Germline V gene lookup returns CDR1 SGHRS and CDR2 YFSETQ.

This rearrangement joins TRBV13 to TRBJ1-6; D not certain. With 5 bases removed from V and 0 bases from J, the gap between germline ends came to 17 bases. There are 18 residues in the CDR3. Germline values: CDR1 PRHDT, CDR2 FYEKMQ (reference sequence). CDR3 protein: CASSLGSSPFSYNSPLHF. As DNA, the CDR3 is TGTGCCAGCAGCCTCGGGAGCTCGCCCTTCTCCTATAATTCACCCCTCCACTTT.

J is TRBJ1-2 and V is TRBV19, with D maybe TRBD1 (6 bases). The CDR3 length is 13 residues. In germline, CDR1 is LNHDA, CDR2 SQIVND (reference sequence). The V and J ends lost 6 bases and 0 bases respectively, with 8 bases between them. Here the CDR3 reads CASRRTANYGYTF. The CDR3 DNA reads TGTGCCAGTAGGCGGACAGCTAACTATGGCTACACCTTC.

This clone was observed a handful of times. CDR3 bases: TGTGCCAGCAGCGTAGGAGTGGGGGGCCAAGAGACCCAGTACTTC. It translates to CASSVGVGGQETQYF. V usage is TRBV9 and J usage is TRBJ2-5, with TRBD2 as a possible D gene (6 bases). This CDR3 is 15 amino acids long. Trimming removed 0 bases at V and 1 base at J, with 10 bases between. Germline CDR1 reads SGDLS; CDR2 reads YYNGEE.

The rearrangement links TRBV19 to TRBJ2-4, with D perhaps given as TRBD1 or TRBD2 (6 bases each). The germline V gene encodes CDR1 LNHDA and CDR2 SQIVND (reference sequence). V lost 2 bases and J lost 10, with 9 bases in between. The CDR3 runs to 12 residues. CDR3 protein: CASSIRGDIQYF. The CDR3 coding sequence is TGTGCCAGTAGTATAAGGGGGGATATTCAGTACTTC.

The chain recombines TRBV6-6 with TRBJ1-2; 7 bases align to TRBD1. The CDR3 consists of 13 residues. The germline V gene encodes CDR1 MNHNY and CDR2 SVGAGI (reference sequence). J gave up 2 bases and V 6 bases, and 3 bases lay outside the gene matches. CDR3 in amino acids: CASSRDSNYGYTF. The CDR3 nucleotides read TGTGCCAGCAGCCGGGACAGCAACTATGGCTACACCTTC.

Details on this clone: One end of the junction varies from germline; a read error may be responsible. The chain couples TRBV7-3 to TRBJ2-3; D call uncertain. The CDR3 spans 13 residues. Germline V gene lookup returns CDR1 SGHTA and CDR2 FQGTGA. The CDR3, as DNA: TGTGCCAGCACCCACACCCTGGGAACCGACTTAGATTGG. It translates to CASTHTLGTDLDW.

The chain employs TRBV6-5 and TRBJ1-3, with 7 bases identical to TRBD1. The CDR3 is 15 residues long. Trimming took 6 bases from V and 2 from J; bases not matched to a gene: 7. Germline CDR1 MNHEY, CDR2 SVGAGI. The CDR3 region is CASSPIQGAGNTIYF. The CDR3 coding sequence is TGTGCCAGCAGCCCCATCCAGGGGGCTGGAAACACCATATATTTT.

Note on this clone: The same CDR3 can be traced to other DNA sequences in this sample. V and J are TRBV5-1 and TRBJ1-4; 7 nucleotides agree with TRBD1. With V trimmed by 0 bases and J by 8 bases, 4 bases remained unmatched. This CDR3 spans 14 amino acids. Germline V gene sequence: CDR1 SGHRS, CDR2 YFSETQ. CDR3 loop: CASSLGQGGEKLFF. The CDR3 DNA sequence: TGCGCCAGCAGCTTGGGACAGGGAGGCGAAAAACTGTTTTTT.

This clone was counted a single time. The chain is built from TRBV9 and TRBJ1-6, with 7 bases that match TRBD1. The junction had 7 bases not matched to a gene; V was cut back by 4 bases and J by 0 bases. This CDR3 is 17 amino acids long. Germline V gives CDR1 SGDLS, CDR2 YYNGEE. The CDR3 DNA is TGTGCCAGCAGCACCCGACAGGGCTACTCCTATAATTCACCCCTCCACTTT. Translated, it gives CASSTRQGYSYNSPLHF.

CDR3 in DNA: TGTGCCAGCAGCTGGACCCGGGACAGCAATTCACCCCTCCACTTT. This encodes CASSWTRDSNSPLHF. The chain is built from TRBV5-5 and TRBJ1-6; 7 bases line up with TRBD1. This CDR3 comprises 15 residues. Looked up from germline, CDR1 is SGHKS and CDR2 is YYEKEE (reference sequence). Trimming cost V 3 bases and J 7 bases; bases outside gene matches: 7.

The J gene is TRBJ1-6, the V gene TRBV6-5; D gene ambiguous. Germline CDR1 and CDR2: MNHEY and SVGAGI. Trimming shortened V by 6 bases and J by 9 bases, and 18 bases separated the two germline ends. The CDR3 is 15 residues long. The CDR3: CASRIAPEAPSPLHF. The CDR3 nucleotides read TGTGCCAGCAGAATCGCCCCGGAGGCCCCTTCACCCCTCCACTTT.

This clone was recorded once. The genes are TRBV5-5 and TRBJ1-1; D ambiguous. Trimming removed 1 base from V and 5 bases from J, with 15 bases in between. This CDR3 is built from 15 residues. Germline CDR1 SGHKS, CDR2 YYEKEE (reference sequence). CDR3 sequence: CASSLSWLVGTEAFF. CDR3 coding DNA: TGTGCCAGCAGCTTGTCGTGGCTTGTAGGAACTGAAGCTTTCTTT.

This clone appeared once. The chain uses TRBV4-3 and TRBJ2-5; D possibly corresponds to TRBD2 (6 bases). CDR1 and CDR2 from the germline V gene are LGHNA and YSLEER. V dropped 0 bases and J dropped 2 bases, with 13 bases sitting between them. CDR3 size: 16 residues. The CDR3 sequence: CASSQDPPGTQETQYF. CDR3 sequence (DNA): TGCGCCAGCAGCCAAGATCCGCCCGGGACTCAAGAGACCCAGTACTTC.